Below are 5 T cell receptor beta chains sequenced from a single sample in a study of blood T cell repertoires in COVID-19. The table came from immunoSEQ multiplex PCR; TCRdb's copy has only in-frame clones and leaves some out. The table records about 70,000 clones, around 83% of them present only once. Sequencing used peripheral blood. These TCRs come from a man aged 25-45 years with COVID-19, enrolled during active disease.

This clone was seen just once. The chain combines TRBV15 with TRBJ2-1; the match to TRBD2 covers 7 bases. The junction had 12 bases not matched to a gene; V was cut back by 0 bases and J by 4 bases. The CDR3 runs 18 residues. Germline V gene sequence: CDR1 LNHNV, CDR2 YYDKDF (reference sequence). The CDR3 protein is CATSRDRIQSSGYNEQFF. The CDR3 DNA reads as TGTGCCACCAGCAGAGATCGTATTCAGTCTAGCGGATACAATGAGCAGTTCTTC.

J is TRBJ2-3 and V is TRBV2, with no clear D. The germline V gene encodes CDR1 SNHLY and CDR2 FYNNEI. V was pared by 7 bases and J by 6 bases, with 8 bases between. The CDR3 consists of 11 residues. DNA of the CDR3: TGTGCCAGCACCAGTGGCGATACGCAGTATTTT. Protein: CASTSGDTQYF.

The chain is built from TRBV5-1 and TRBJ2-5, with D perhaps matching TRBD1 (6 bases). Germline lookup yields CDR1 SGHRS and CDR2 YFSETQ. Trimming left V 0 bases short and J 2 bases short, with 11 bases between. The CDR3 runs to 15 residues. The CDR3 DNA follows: TGCGCCAGCAGCTTGGGCAGAAGGGGGCAAGAGACCCAGTACTTC. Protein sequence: CASSLGRRGQETQYF. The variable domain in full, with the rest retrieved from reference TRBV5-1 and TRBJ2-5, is KAGVTQTPRYLIKTRGQQVTLSCSPISGHRSVSWYQQTPGQGLQFLFEYFSETQRNKGNFPGRFSGRQFSNSRSEMNVSTLELGDSALYLCASSLGRRGQETQYFGPGTRLLVL.

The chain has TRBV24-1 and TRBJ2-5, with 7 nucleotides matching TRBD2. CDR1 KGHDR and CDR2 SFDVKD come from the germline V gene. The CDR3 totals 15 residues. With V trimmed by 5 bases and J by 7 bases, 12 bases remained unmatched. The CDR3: CATSGGGFLERTQYF. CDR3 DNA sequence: TGTGCCACCAGTGGGGGGGGGTTTCTCGAGCGGACCCAGTACTTC.

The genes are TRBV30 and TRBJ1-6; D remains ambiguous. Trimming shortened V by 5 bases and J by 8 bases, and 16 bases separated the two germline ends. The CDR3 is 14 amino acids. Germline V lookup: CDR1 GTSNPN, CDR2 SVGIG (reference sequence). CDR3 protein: CAWEISRRDSPLHF. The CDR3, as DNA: TGTGCCTGGGAAATCTCGCGGAGAGATTCACCCCTCCACTTT.